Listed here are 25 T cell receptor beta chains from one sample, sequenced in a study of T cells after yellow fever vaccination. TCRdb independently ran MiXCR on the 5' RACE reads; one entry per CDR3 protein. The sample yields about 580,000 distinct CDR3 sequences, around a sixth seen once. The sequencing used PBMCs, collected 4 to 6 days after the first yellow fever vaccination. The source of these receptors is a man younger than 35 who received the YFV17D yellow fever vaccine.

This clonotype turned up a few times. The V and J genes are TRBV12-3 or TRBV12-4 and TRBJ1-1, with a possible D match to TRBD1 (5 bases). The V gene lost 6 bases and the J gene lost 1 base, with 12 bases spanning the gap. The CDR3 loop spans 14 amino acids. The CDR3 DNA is TGTGCCAGCAGCCAACAGGCGCAGAACACTGAAGCTTTCTTT. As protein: CASSQQAQNTEAFF.

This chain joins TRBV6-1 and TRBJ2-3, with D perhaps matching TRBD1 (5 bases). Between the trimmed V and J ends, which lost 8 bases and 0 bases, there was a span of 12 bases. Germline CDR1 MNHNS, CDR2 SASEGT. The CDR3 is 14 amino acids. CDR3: CASRQGLSTDTQYF. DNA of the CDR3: TGTGCCAGCCGGCAGGGTCTTAGCACAGATACGCAGTATTTT.

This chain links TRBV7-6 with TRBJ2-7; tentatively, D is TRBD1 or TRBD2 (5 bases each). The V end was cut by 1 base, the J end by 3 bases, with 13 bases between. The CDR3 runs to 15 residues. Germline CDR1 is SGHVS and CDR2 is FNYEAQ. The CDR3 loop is CASSLVSGADYEQYF. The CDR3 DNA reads TGTGCCAGCAGCTTAGTTTCCGGGGCAGACTACGAGCAGTACTTC.

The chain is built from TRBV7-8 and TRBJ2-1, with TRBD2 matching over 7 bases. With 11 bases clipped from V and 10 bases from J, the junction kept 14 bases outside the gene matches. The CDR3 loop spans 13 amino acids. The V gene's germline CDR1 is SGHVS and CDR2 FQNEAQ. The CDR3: CASRDYTVREQFF. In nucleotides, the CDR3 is TGTGCCTCCAGGGACTATACCGTGAGAGAGCAGTTCTTC.

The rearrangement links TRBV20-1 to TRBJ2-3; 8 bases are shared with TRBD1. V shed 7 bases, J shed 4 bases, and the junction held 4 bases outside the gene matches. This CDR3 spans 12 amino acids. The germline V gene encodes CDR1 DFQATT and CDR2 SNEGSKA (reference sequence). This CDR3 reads CSVAGGPDTQYF. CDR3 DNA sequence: TGCAGTGTCGCAGGGGGCCCAGATACGCAGTATTTT.

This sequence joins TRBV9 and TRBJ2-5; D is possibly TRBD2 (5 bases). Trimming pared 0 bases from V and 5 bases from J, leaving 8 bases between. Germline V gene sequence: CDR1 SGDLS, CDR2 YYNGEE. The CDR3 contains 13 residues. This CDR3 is CASSVGLTETQYF. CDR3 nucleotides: TGTGCCAGCAGCGTAGGACTAACGGAGACCCAGTACTTC.

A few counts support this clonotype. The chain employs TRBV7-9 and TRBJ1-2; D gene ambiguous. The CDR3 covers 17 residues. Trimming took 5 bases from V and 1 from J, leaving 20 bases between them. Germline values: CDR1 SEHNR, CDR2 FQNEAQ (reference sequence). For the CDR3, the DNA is TGTGCCAGCAGCCGACATTCTCCCGACCCAATTAACTATGGCTACACCTTC. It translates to CASSRHSPDPINYGYTF.

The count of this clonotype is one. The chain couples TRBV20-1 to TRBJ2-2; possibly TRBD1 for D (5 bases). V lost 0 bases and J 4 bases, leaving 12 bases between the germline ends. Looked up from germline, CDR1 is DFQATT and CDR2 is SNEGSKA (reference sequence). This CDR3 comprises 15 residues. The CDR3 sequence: CSARDQGVGTGELFF. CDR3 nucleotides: TGCAGTGCTAGAGATCAGGGCGTCGGCACCGGGGAGCTGTTTTTT.

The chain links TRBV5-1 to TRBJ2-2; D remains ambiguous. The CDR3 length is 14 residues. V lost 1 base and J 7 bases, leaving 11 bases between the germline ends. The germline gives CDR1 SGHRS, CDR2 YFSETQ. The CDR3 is CASSLIEAGGELFF. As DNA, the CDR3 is TGCGCCAGCAGCTTGATCGAGGCTGGCGGGGAGCTGTTTTTT.

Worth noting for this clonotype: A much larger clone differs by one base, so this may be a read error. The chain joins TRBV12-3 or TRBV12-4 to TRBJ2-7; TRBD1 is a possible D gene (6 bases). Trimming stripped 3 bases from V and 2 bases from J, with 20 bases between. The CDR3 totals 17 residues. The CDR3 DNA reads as TGTGCCAGCAGTTTCGCACCGGGACAAGCAGTCGCCTACGAGCAGTACTTC. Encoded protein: CASSFAPGQAVAYEQYF.

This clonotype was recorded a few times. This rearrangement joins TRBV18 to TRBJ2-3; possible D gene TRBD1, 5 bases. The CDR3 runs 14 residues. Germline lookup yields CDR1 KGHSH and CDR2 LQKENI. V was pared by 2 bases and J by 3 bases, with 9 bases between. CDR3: CASSPIAGTDTQYF. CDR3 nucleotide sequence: TGTGCCAGCTCACCAATCGCAGGGACAGATACGCAGTATTTT.

CDR3 in amino acids: CASRETGPQHF. DNA for the CDR3: TGTGCCAGCAGAGAGACAGGTCCCCAGCATTTT. The chain couples TRBV12-3 or TRBV12-4 to TRBJ1-5, with D possibly being TRBD1 (6 bases). The CDR3 totals 11 residues. The V gene lost 6 bases and the J gene lost 10 bases, with 10 bases spanning the gap.

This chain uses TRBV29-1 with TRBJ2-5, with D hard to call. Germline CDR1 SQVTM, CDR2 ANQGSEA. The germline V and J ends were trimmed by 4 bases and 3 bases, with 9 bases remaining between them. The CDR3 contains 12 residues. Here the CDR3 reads CSVGRFEETQYF. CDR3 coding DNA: TGCAGCGTTGGTAGATTTGAAGAGACCCAGTACTTC.

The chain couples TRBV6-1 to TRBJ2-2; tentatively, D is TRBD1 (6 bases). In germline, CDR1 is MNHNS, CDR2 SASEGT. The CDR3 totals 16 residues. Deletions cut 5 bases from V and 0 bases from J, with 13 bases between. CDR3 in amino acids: CASSQWTDANTGELFF. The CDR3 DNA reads TGTGCCAGCAGTCAGTGGACAGATGCGAACACCGGGGAGCTGTTTTTT.

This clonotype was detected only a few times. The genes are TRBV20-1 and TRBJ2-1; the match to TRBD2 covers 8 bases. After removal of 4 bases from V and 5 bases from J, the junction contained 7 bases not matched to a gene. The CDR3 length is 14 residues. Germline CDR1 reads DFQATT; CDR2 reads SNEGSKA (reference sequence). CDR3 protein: CSAKGGGTHNEQFF. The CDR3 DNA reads TGCAGTGCTAAGGGCGGGGGGACCCACAATGAGCAGTTCTTC.

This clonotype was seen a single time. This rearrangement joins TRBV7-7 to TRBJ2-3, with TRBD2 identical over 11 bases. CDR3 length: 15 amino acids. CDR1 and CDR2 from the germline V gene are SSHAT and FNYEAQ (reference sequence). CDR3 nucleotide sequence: TGTGCTAGCCAATTGACTAGCGGGGTTACAGATACGCAGTATTTT. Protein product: CASQLTSGVTDTQYF.

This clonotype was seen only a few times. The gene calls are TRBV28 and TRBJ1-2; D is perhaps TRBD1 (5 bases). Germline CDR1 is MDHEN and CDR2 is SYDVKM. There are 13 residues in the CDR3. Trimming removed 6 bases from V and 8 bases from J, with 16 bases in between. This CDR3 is CASSTLGRTGYTF. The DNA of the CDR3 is TGTGCCAGCAGCACCCTCGGGAGGACAGGCTACACCTTC.

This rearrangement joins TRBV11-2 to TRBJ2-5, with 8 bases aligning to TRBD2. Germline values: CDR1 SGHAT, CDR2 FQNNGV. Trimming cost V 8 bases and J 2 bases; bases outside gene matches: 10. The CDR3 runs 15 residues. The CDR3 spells CASSPRRGAQETQYF. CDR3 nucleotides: TGTGCCAGCTCCCCCAGGCGGGGGGCGCAAGAGACCCAGTACTTC.

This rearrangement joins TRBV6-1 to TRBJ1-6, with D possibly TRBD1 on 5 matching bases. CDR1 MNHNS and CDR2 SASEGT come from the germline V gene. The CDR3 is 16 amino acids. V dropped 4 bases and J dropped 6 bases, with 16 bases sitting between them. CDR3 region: CASSVLRQKFNSPLHF. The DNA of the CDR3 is TGTGCCAGCAGTGTGTTGCGACAGAAGTTTAATTCACCCCTCCACTTT.

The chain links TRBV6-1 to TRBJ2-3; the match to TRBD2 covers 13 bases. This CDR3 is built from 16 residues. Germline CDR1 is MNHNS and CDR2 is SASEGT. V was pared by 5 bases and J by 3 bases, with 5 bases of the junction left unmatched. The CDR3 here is CASSRTSGGGTDTQYF. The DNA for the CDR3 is TGTGCCAGCAGTCGCACTAGCGGGGGGGGAACAGATACGCAGTATTTT.

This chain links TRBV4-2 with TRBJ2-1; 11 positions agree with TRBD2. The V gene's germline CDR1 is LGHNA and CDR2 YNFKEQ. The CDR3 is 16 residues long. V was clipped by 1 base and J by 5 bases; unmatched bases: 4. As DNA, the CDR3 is TGTGCCAGCAGCCAAGGACTAGCGGGGAAAAACAATGAGCAGTTCTTC. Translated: CASSQGLAGKNNEQFF.

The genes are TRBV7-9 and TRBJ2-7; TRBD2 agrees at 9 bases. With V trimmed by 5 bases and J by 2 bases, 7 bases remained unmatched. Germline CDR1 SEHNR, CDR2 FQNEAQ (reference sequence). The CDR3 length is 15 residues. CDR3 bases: TGTGCCAGCAGCCTAAGGTCTAGCGGGACCTACGAGCAGTACTTC. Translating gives CASSLRSSGTYEQYF.

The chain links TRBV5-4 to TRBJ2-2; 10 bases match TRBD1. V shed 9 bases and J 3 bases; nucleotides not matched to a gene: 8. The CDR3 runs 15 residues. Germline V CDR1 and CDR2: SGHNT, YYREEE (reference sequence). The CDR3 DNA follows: TGTGCCATGCGGCCCGGGACAGGGGACACCGGGGAGCTGTTTTTT. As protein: CAMRPGTGDTGELFF.

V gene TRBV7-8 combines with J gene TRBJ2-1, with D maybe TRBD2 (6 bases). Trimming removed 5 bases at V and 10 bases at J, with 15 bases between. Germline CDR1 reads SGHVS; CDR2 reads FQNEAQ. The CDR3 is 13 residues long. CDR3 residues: CASSHGTSTEQFF. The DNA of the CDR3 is TGTGCCAGCAGCCACGGGACTTCCACGGAGCAGTTCTTC.

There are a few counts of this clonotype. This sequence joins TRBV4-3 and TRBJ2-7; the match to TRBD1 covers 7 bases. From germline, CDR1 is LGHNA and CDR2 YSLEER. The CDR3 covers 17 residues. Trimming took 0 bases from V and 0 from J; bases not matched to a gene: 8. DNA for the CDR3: TGCGCCAGCAGCCAAGATCGACAGGGAATATTCTCCTACGAGCAGTACTTC. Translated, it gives CASSQDRQGIFSYEQYF.